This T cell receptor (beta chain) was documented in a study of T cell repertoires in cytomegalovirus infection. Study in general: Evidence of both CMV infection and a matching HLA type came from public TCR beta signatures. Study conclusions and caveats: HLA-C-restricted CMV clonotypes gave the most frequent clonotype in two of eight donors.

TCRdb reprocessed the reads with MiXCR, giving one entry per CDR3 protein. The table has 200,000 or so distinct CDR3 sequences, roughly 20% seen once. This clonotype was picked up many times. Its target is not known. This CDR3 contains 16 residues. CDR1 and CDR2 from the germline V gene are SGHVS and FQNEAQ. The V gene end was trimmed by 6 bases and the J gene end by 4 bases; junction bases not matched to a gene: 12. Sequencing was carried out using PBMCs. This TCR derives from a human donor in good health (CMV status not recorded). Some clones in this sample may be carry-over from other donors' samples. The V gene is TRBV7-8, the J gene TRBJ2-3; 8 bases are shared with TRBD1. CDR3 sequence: CASRYTGGEFADTQYF. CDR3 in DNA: TGTGCCAGCAGGTATACAGGGGGAGAATTCGCAGATACGCAGTATTTT.